One sample yielded the 14 T cell receptor beta chains listed below, sequenced in a study of blood T cell repertoires in COVID-19 (dated by TCRdb to 2020 to 2021). Library prep was done by the immunoSEQ multiplex PCR assay. TCRdb carries this immuneACCESS record with in-frame sequences only. Its versions omit some clonotypes, under half of them owing to an unresolved V gene in the studies checked, with the rest unexplained. A total of roughly 280,000 clones appear in this sample, 70% to 90% of them only once. The ten largest account for roughly 1.9% of the sample. The sample comprised peripheral blood. The receptors were gathered from a man aged 25 to 45 with active or convalescent COVID-19.

The rearrangement joins TRBV19 to TRBJ2-3; tentative D call: TRBD2 (5 bases). The germline V gene encodes CDR1 LNHDA and CDR2 SQIVND (reference sequence). V was pared by 3 bases and J by 2 bases, with 12 bases between. The CDR3 contains 15 residues. Here the CDR3 reads CASSIGTGITDTQYF. CDR3 in DNA: TGTGCCAGTAGTATTGGAACGGGGATCACAGATACGCAGTATTTT.

The rearrangement uses TRBV5-4 and TRBJ2-3, with TRBD1 matching over 7 bases. Germline V gene data show CDR1 as SGHNT and CDR2 as YYREEE (reference sequence). The CDR3 is made up of 15 amino acids. The V segment lost 0 bases and the J segment 4 bases; nucleotides outside the gene matches: 5. The CDR3 DNA follows: TGTGCCAGCAGCTTGGAGACAGGGTGGTCAGATACGCAGTATTTT. Amino acid sequence: CASSLETGWSDTQYF. The full variable domain, rest sourced from reference TRBV5-4 and TRBJ2-3, is ETGVTQSPTHLIKTRGQQVTLRCSSQSGHNTVSWYQQALGQGPQFIFQYYREEENGRGNFPPRFSGLQFPNYSSELNVNALELDDSALYLCASSLETGWSDTQYFGPGTRLTVL.

The chain carries TRBV7-8 and TRBJ1-5, with 12 bases that match TRBD1. V dropped 5 bases and J dropped 7; count of bases not matched to a gene: 9. Germline CDR1 reads SGHVS; CDR2 reads FQNEAQ. CDR3 size: 16 residues. The CDR3 sequence: CASSGGDRGQGQPQHF. The CDR3 nucleotides are TGTGCCAGCAGCGGAGGGGACAGGGGGCAGGGACAGCCCCAGCATTTT. The full variable domain, in which reference TRBV7-8 and TRBJ1-5 provide the parts outside the CDR3, is GAGVSQSPRYKVAKRGQDVALRCDPISGHVSLFWYQQALGQGPEFLTYFQNEAQLDKSGLPSDRFFAERPEGSVSTLKIQRTQQEDSAVYLCASSGGDRGQGQPQHFGDGTRLSIL.

V and J are TRBV5-3 and TRBJ1-5, with TRBD1 identical over 11 bases. TRBV5-3 is an open reading frame, and its role is uncertain. The length of the CDR3 is 15 residues. Unmatched junction bases numbered 10, after V lost 4 bases and J lost 10 bases. In nucleotides, the CDR3 is TGTGCCAGAAGCCTGGGACAGGGGGAAATCAGCCCCCAGCATTTT. It yields the protein CARSLGQGEISPQHF.

The rearrangement links TRBV6-4 to TRBJ2-7; the match to TRBD2 covers 9 bases. The junction had 18 bases not matched to a gene; V was cut back by 6 bases and J by 3 bases. Germline V gene sequence: CDR1 MRHNA, CDR2 SNTAGT. There are 18 residues in the CDR3. Here the CDR3 reads CASRGDYDHPSGVYEQYF. CDR3 nucleotides: TGTGCCAGCAGAGGCGATTACGATCATCCTAGCGGGGTCTACGAGCAGTACTTC.

This clone showed up just a few times. The V call is TRBV5-1, the J call TRBJ1-2; 9 nucleotides match TRBD1. V gave up 5 bases and J gave up 4 bases; unmatched junction bases: 9. Germline CDR1 SGHRS, CDR2 YFSETQ. The CDR3 covers 15 residues. The CDR3 bases are TGCGCCAGCAGAGAACTGACAGGGGGGATCTATGGCTACACCTTC. Translation: CASRELTGGIYGYTF.

This rearrangement joins TRBV5-6 to TRBJ1-2, with a tentative D call TRBD1 (5 bases). Trimming stripped 4 bases from V and 6 bases from J, with 7 bases between. The CDR3 runs to 11 residues. Germline CDR1 is SGHDT and CDR2 is YYEEEE. The DNA for the CDR3 is TGTGCCAGCAGCGCCAGGGATGGCTACACCTTC. Protein product: CASSARDGYTF.

V is TRBV19 and J is TRBJ1-2; 9 bases align to TRBD1. The CDR3 covers 14 residues. Germline CDR1 LNHDA, CDR2 SQIVND (reference sequence). V shed 5 bases, J shed 4 bases, and the junction held 5 bases outside the gene matches. CDR3 amino acids: CASSEQGAFYGYTF. CDR3 bases: TGTGCCAGTAGTGAACAGGGGGCATTCTATGGCTACACCTTC.

V gene TRBV24-1 combines with J gene TRBJ2-1; no definite D call. The CDR3 has 15 amino acids. Per germline, CDR1 KGHDR and CDR2 SFDVKD. Trimming removed 3 bases from V and 8 bases from J, with 16 bases in between. The CDR3 sequence: CATSDPRSAMHEQFF. DNA for the CDR3: TGTGCCACCAGTGATCCGCGATCCGCGATGCATGAGCAGTTCTTC.

This clone was counted a single time. The rearrangement links TRBV6-1 to TRBJ2-3; D remains ambiguous. This CDR3 comprises 16 residues. V lost 4 bases and J lost 0, with 14 bases in between. Germline V gene data show CDR1 as MNHNS and CDR2 as SASEGT. The DNA of the CDR3 is TGTGCCAGCAGTGTCCAGGCCCGGATTAGCACAGATACGCAGTATTTT. Residues: CASSVQARISTDTQYF.

V gene TRBV4-1 combines with J gene TRBJ1-1; 8 nucleotides line up with TRBD1. Trimming at V came to 3 bases and at J to 1 base, leaving 4 bases not matched to a gene. Germline V gene lookup returns CDR1 MGHRA and CDR2 YSYEKL. This CDR3 has 15 amino acids. CDR3 coding DNA: TGCGCCAGCAGCCAGGGGGACAGGAGGAACACTGAAGCTTTCTTT. Protein: CASSQGDRRNTEAFF.

V is TRBV6-5 and J is TRBJ2-3; TRBD1 aligns across 9 bases. The J segment lost 3 bases and the V segment lost 5 bases, leaving 6 bases of the junction unmatched. The CDR3 consists of 15 residues. Per the germline V gene, CDR1 is MNHEY and CDR2 is SVGAGI. The CDR3, as DNA: TGTGCCAGCAGTACAGGGACAGGGAGGACAGATACGCAGTATTTT. Its translation: CASSTGTGRTDTQYF.

V usage is TRBV7-2 and J usage is TRBJ2-3, with 8 bases lining up with TRBD2. The CDR3 sequence is 17 residues long. Losses at the gene ends were 1 base for V and 3 bases for J; bases not matched to a gene: 9. CDR1 and CDR2 from the germline V gene are SGHTA and FQGNSA. DNA of the CDR3: TGTGCCAGCAGCTTAGTGAGGAGGCGGGGGGATACAGATACGCAGTATTTT. Its translation is CASSLVRRRGDTDTQYF.

CDR3 coding DNA: TGTGCCAGCAGTGCAGGGACAATGTCTGAAGCTTTCTTT. Protein product: CASSAGTMSEAFF. The V gene is TRBV12-3 or TRBV12-4, the J gene TRBJ1-1, with D possibly TRBD1 on 6 matching bases. Trimming took 5 bases from V and 6 from J, leaving 13 bases between them. The CDR3 has 13 residues.